This T cell receptor beta chain was documented in a study of shared clonotypes between healthy human individuals (dated by TCRdb to about 2020). At the level of the whole study: A few men and a couple of women, aged 18 to 49 years, made up the cohort. The study deeply sequenced blood TCR repertoires of about five healthy adults to estimate repertoire size and the extent of clonotype sharing between individuals. To increase sequencing depth and limit assay-specific biases, TCR repertoire library preparation and sequencing were carried out by different laboratories using diverse techniques. Per donor, leukapheresis produced somewhere between about 0.94 and 9 billion PBMCs. General conclusions and limits of the study: Only blood was sampled, and tissue TCR repertoires likely differ from those in blood. Pairwise subsampling led to the expectation that sequencing depth would affect the degree of clonotype sharing among donors. The small number of donors limited the genetic and exposure-history diversity represented.

Healthy HIV-negative adults with no recently reported acute infections or vaccinations were included as donors. Every donor was a Caucasian adult living in Nashville, Tennessee, USA. For unsorted samples, 90 million or so PBMCs were counted and genomic DNA was extracted with the QIAamp DNA Blood Mini kit. Blood was collected by leukapheresis, and PBMCs were isolated by Ficoll-Histopaque density gradient centrifugation and then cryopreserved in liquid nitrogen vapor phase. This clone was detected many times. No cognate antigen has been identified for it. Qualities for individual bases were not recorded, and no much larger clone is one base off. Its CDR3 holds 13 amino acids, cysteine through phenylalanine. Only the CDR3 portion is preserved as DNA: 39 bases, with reading frame beginning at the first base. CDR1 LNHDA and CDR2 SQIVND are derived from the germline V gene (reference sequence). Trimming takes 1 base from V and 5 bases from J, and the germline ends sit 8 bases apart.

Using the deep immunoSEQ assay, TCR CDR3 regions were amplified from genomic DNA by multiplex PCR. Extracted genomic DNA from each cell subset was distributed evenly across all wells of several immunoSEQ 96-well plates, and each plate was treated as a replicate. For unsorted PBMC, 250 to 300 ng of genomic DNA, equivalent to around 30,000 T cell genomes, went into each replicate PCR. Unsorted PBMC genomic DNA was sequenced across ten immunoSEQ deep assay plates. Purified libraries were measured with a Qubit 3.0 fluorometer, size-checked on a Bioanalyzer 2100, and measured again with the KAPA Library Quantification kit. Every immunoSEQ 96-well plate was sequenced on a dedicated single-read 150-cycle Illumina NextSeq 550 flow cell. In the source study's methods: Because the immunoSEQ output included only junctional sequences and no quality scores, the filtering could not be the same as the filtering used for full-length reads. To assign V/J genes and CDR3, sequences were annotated against IMGT germline references using PyIR, a Python wrapper for IgBLAST v1.9. Reads were removed for weak V/J assignments (E-value above 1e-6), missing CDR3, stop codons, out-of-frame junctions, or ambiguous translated residues. A V3J clonotype was defined by an identical inferred V gene, J gene, and CDR3 amino acid sequence. To compute the percentage overlap between repertoires, the number of shared unique clonotypes was divided by the size of the smaller repertoire. Three approaches were used to assess repertoire richness: RTK rarefaction, the Chao1 estimator, and Recon v2.1 estimates of unobserved clonotypes. TCRdb re-hosts the immuneACCESS table, in-frame sequences only. Its copies lack some clones; in the studies checked, an unresolved V gene accounts for under half of them, and the cause for the rest is not known. V, J and clone size were drawn from that table, and D and trimming were deduced from the DNA. This sample gives fewer than 600,000 clones in total; about four fifths of them show up just once. The ten largest clones capture about 12% of the sample.

The sequence was obtained from a woman between 40 and 50 years old in good health. Some clones in this sample may be carry-over from other donors' samples. This chain is built from TRBV19 and TRBJ2-5; the D segment cannot be called with confidence. Sequences were obtained from PBMCs. The CDR3 has the sequence CASSIGSWETQYF. The nucleotide sequence reads TGTGCCAGTAGTATAGGCAGTTGGGAGACCCAGTACTTC. Beyond the CDR3, the reference TRBV19 and TRBJ2-5 genes provide the residues; the full variable domain reads: DGGITQSPKYLFRKEGQNVTLSCEQNLNHDAMYWYRQDPGQGLRLIYYSQIVNDFQKGDIAEGYSVSREKKESFPLTVTSAQKNPTAFYLCASSIGSWETQYFGPGTRLLVL.